This T cell receptor (beta chain) was sequenced during a study of shared clonotypes between healthy human individuals. Whole-study results and caveats: Owing to a small donor count, the genetic and exposure-history diversity represented was limited.

Note on this clone: Its target is unknown.

CDR1 is SGHTA and CDR2 is FQGTGA in the germline V gene. The V gene lost 0 bases and the J gene lost 5 bases, with 10 bases spanning the gap. CDR3 length: 14 amino acids. Here immunoSEQ multiplex PCR was the method, and the copy in TCRdb shows in-frame clones only, minus some. The sample yields approximately 2,000,000 clones, roughly 90% seen once. This TCR came from a man aged 18 to 35 in good health. Some clones in this sample may be carry-over from other donors' samples. The sample comprised naive CD4+ T cells from PBMCs. The subset is: CD45RA+ positively selected. This sequence joins TRBV7-3 and TRBJ2-5, with TRBD1 as a possible D gene (5 bases). CDR3 loop: CASSLTGVPETQYF. The CDR3 nucleotides are TGTGCCAGCAGCTTAACAGGGGTTCCGGAGACCCAGTACTTC.